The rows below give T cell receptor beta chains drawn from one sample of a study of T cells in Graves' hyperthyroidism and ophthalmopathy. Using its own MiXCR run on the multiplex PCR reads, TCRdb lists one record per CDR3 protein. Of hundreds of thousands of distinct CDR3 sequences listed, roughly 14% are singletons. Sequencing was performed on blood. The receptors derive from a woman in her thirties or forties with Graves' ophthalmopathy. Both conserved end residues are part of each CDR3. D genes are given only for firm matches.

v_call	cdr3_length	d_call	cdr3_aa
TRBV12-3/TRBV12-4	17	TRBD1	CASSLSRQGVANQPQHF
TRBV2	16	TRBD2	CASRETSGRTTGELFF
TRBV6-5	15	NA	CASIPQAAIGETQYF
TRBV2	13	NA	CASSGERWYEQYF
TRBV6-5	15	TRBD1	CASSYTGQGTGELFF
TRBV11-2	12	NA	CASSWGSTEAFF
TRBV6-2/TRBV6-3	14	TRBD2	CASSPGLARYEQYF
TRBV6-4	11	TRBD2	CASGRGGEQYF
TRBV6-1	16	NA	CASSPQTFANTGELFF
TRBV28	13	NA	CASSATGSYEQYF
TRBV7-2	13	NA	CASSSWTQGTQYF
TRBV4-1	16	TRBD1	CASSQGATGPFNEQYF
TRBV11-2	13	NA	CASSTAGTGELFF
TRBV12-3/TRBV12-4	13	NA	CASSRGGAGELFF
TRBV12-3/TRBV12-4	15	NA	CASSPGDHSNQPQHF
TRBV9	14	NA	CASSVALGDYEQYF
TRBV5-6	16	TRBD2	CASSPGATSGSGEQFF